This T cell receptor beta chain came from a study of CD8 T cells in Susac syndrome. Study outcomes and limitations: The TCR sequencing and HLA analysis in the study involved a relatively small number of individuals, as the study acknowledged.

Germline V gene sequence: CDR1 SQVTM, CDR2 ANQGSEA. V was clipped by 7 bases and J by 6 bases, with 14 bases between them. The CDR3 sequence is 12 residues long. This clonotype showed up just once. Its target is unknown. In contrast to the negatively isolated CD8+ and CD4+ T cells, TEMRA cells were FACS-enriched. A quantity of roughly 0.5 to 1 ug RNA underwent reverse transcription using random hexamers. Multiplex PCR with immunoSEQ amplified the TCR beta CDR3 across 54 Vbeta and 13 Jbeta. TCRdb re-derived calls from the immunoSEQ multiplex PCR reads in MiXCR, one entry per CDR3 protein. There are a few hundred thousand distinct CDR3 sequences in the sample; about 95% occur only once, and 0.085% to 0.1% lies in the top ten.

The sequenced material came from CD4+ T cells from PBMCs. The sequence was obtained from a human donor with multiple sclerosis. The rearrangement uses TRBV29-1 and TRBJ2-3, with D possibly being TRBD1 (5 bases). CDR3 region: CSDGGAGDTQYF. The DNA for the CDR3 is TGCAGCGACGGTGGGGCAGGCGATACGCAGTATTTT.